One and the same sample provided the 21 T cell receptor beta chains below, sequenced in a study of cytomegalovirus exposure and HLA in healthy donors. PCR amplification relied on 60 Vbeta primers (plus 13 Jbeta primers). The protocol was immunoSEQ multiplex PCR, while the TCRdb copy is restricted to in-frame clones and leaves out a portion. The sample carries under 200,000 clones, 70% to 85% recorded once. The sequenced sample consisted of PBMCs. These TCRs come from a woman between 40 and 55 years old in good health and CMV-seronegative.

The chain links TRBV7-3 to TRBJ2-3; D may be TRBD1 (5 bases). The V end was cut by 5 bases, the J end by 5 bases, with 20 bases between. Germline assignment: CDR1 SGHTA and CDR2 FQGTGA. CDR3 size: 16 residues. As DNA, the CDR3 is TGTGCCAGCAGCCCTAGTCCTGGGGCCGCCCGAGATACGCAGTATTTT. This sequence encodes CASSPSPGAARDTQYF. The full variable domain, rest sourced from reference TRBV7-3 and TRBJ2-3, is GAGVSQTPSNKVTEKGKYVELRCDPISGHTALYWYRQSLGQGPEFLIYFQGTGAADDSGLPNDRFFAVRPEGSVSTLKIQRTERGDSAVYLCASSPSPGAARDTQYFGPGTRLTVL.

The chain uses TRBV7-9 and TRBJ1-1, with D possibly matching TRBD1 (5 bases). The V and J ends lost 7 bases and 4 bases respectively, with 16 bases between them. The germline V gene has CDR1 SEHNR and CDR2 FQNEAQ (reference sequence). This CDR3 is built from 14 residues. CDR3 loop: CASTVLLTGTEAFF. CDR3 nucleotide sequence: TGTGCCAGCACGGTGCTTCTAACAGGCACTGAAGCTTTCTTT.

The V and J genes are TRBV30 and TRBJ1-3; no clear D gene. The germline gives CDR1 GTSNPN, CDR2 SVGIG (reference sequence). Trimming took off 5 bases at V and 0 bases at J, with 5 bases between the two ends. CDR3 length equals 12 residues. The CDR3 region is CAWRGSGNTIYF. CDR3 nucleotide sequence: TGTGCCTGGCGGGGCTCTGGAAACACCATATATTTT.

This chain uses TRBV6-1 with TRBJ2-5, with 13 positions matching TRBD2. From germline, CDR1 is MNHNS and CDR2 SASEGT. The CDR3 runs to 15 residues. The trim removed 1 base at V and 6 bases at J, leaving 2 bases unmatched. This CDR3 is CASSEGLAGGQTQYF. Written as DNA, the CDR3 is TGTGCCAGCAGTGAAGGACTAGCGGGGGGACAGACCCAGTACTTC.

The chain uses TRBV7-3 and TRBJ1-5, with D perhaps matching TRBD1 (5 bases). Germline CDR1 is SGHTA and CDR2 is FQGTGA. CDR3 length: 13 amino acids. The V end lost 0 bases, the J end lost 10 bases, and 10 bases lay between the germline ends. CDR3 coding DNA: TGTGCCAGCAGCTTAACCCCACAGGAACCCCAGCATTTT. This encodes CASSLTPQEPQHF. The full variable domain, completed using reference TRBV7-3 and TRBJ1-5, is GAGVSQTPSNKVTEKGKYVELRCDPISGHTALYWYRQSLGQGPEFLIYFQGTGAADDSGLPNDRFFAVRPEGSVSTLKIQRTERGDSAVYLCASSLTPQEPQHFGDGTRLSIL.

The genes are TRBV5-1 and TRBJ1-1; a possible D gene is TRBD1 (5 bases). Per the germline V gene, CDR1 is SGHRS and CDR2 is YFSETQ. The CDR3 runs 15 residues. Trimming removed 4 bases from V and 0 bases from J, with 13 bases in between. The CDR3 sequence is CASSLQTAMNTEAFF. CDR3 nucleotides: TGCGCCAGCAGCCTCCAGACAGCCATGAACACTGAAGCTTTCTTT.

V and J are TRBV11-3 and TRBJ2-1, with D maybe TRBD2 (5 bases). The CDR3 totals 13 residues. The V gene lost 4 bases and the J gene lost 12 bases, with 16 bases spanning the gap. Looked up from germline, CDR1 is SGHNT and CDR2 is YENEEA. CDR3 sequence: CASSSPRGLRQFF. The DNA of the CDR3 is TGTGCCAGCAGCTCTCCCCGGGGTTTGCGGCAGTTCTTC.

V gene TRBV5-4 combines with J gene TRBJ1-4; 7 bases are shared with TRBD1. The V gene's germline CDR1 is SGHNT and CDR2 YYREEE (reference sequence). Trimming at V came to 3 bases and at J to 7 bases, leaving 3 bases not matched to a gene. The CDR3 sequence is 13 residues long. This CDR3 reads CASSYGTAEKLFF. In DNA form, the CDR3 reads TGTGCCAGCAGCTACGGGACAGCTGAAAAACTGTTTTTT.

CDR3 sequence: CASSPGDTGNTIYF. CDR3 in DNA: TGCGCCAGCAGTCCAGGGGACACTGGAAACACCATATATTTT. The chain carries TRBV23-1 and TRBJ1-3; tentatively, D is TRBD1 (6 bases). TRBV23-1 is identified as an open reading frame with a role that is uncertain. The CDR3 loop spans 14 amino acids. The V end lost 4 bases, the J end lost 2 bases, and 9 bases lay between the germline ends.

V and J are TRBV18 and TRBJ2-2, with 10 bases lining up with TRBD1. The CDR3 extends over 15 amino acids. Per the germline V gene, CDR1 is KGHSH and CDR2 is LQKENI. The V segment lost 3 bases and the J segment 6 bases; nucleotides outside the gene matches: 4. This CDR3 is CASSPRDRGSGELFF. The CDR3 nucleotides read TGTGCCAGCTCACCGCGGGACAGGGGCTCCGGGGAGCTGTTTTTT.

The chain employs TRBV15 and TRBJ2-7, with D perhaps TRBD2 (7 bases). Looked up from germline, CDR1 is LNHNV and CDR2 is YYDKDF (reference sequence). V lost 3 bases, J lost 2 bases, and 11 bases lay in between. CDR3 length: 14 residues. The CDR3 coding sequence is TGTGCCACCAGCAGTGGGGGGGCCGCCTACGAGCAGTACTTC. This encodes CATSSGGAAYEQYF.

This clone was seen once. This chain links TRBV7-2 with TRBJ1-2; D ambiguous. The V end lost 5 bases, the J end lost 7 bases, and 17 bases lay between the germline ends. Germline loops: CDR1 SGHTA, CDR2 FQGNSA. The CDR3 extends over 14 amino acids. The DNA of the CDR3 is TGTGCCAGCAGCCCCGACCCGTCGGGGATTGGCTACACCTTC. Translation gives CASSPDPSGIGYTF.

The chain recombines TRBV5-4 with TRBJ1-1; no definite D call. Between the trimmed V and J ends, which lost 2 bases and 4 bases, there was a span of 12 bases. Germline CDR1 SGHNT, CDR2 YYREEE (reference sequence). The CDR3 covers 14 residues. The CDR3 here is CASSFPQRITEAFF. The CDR3, as DNA: TGTGCCAGCAGCTTCCCACAACGAATCACTGAAGCTTTCTTT.

The chain recombines TRBV6-6 with TRBJ2-7; D unclear. The CDR3 is 15 residues long. Trimming shortened V by 7 bases and J by 0 bases, and 16 bases separated the two germline ends. Germline-derived CDR1 and CDR2 are MNHNY and SVGAGI (reference sequence). In nucleotides, the CDR3 is TGTGCCAGCAATGATCACCGGGTTGGCTCCTACGAGCAGTACTTC. Residues: CASNDHRVGSYEQYF.

The chain links TRBV14 to TRBJ2-1; D is unclear. From germline, CDR1 is SGHDN and CDR2 FVKESK. Deletions cut 1 base from V and 4 bases from J, with 8 bases between. The CDR3 spans 14 residues. The CDR3 DNA is TGTGCCAGCAGCCAAGTACGAGGTTACAATGAGCAGTTCTTC. Amino acid sequence: CASSQVRGYNEQFF.

The chain employs TRBV27 and TRBJ2-7; D may be TRBD2 (6 bases). The V gene lost 5 bases and the J gene lost 4 bases, with 24 bases spanning the gap. CDR1 is MNHEY, CDR2 SMNVEV, per germline (reference sequence). The CDR3 consists of 17 residues. The CDR3 region is CASSPPTPGLKVYEQYF. DNA for the CDR3: TGTGCCAGCAGTCCGCCTACCCCGGGACTCAAGGTTTACGAGCAGTACTTC.

This clone was recorded a few times. V gene TRBV30 combines with J gene TRBJ1-5, with 7 positions matching TRBD1. Unmatched junction bases numbered 3, after V lost 2 bases and J lost 2 bases. CDR3 length equals 14 residues. The V gene's germline CDR1 is GTSNPN and CDR2 SVGIG (reference sequence). The CDR3 here is CAWSPTGGNQPQHF. The DNA of the CDR3 is TGTGCCTGGAGTCCAACAGGGGGCAATCAGCCCCAGCATTTT.

The CDR3 region is CARGQGAGGYTF. DNA of the CDR3: TGTGCCAGAGGACAGGGGGCCGGAGGCTACACCTTC. The rearrangement joins TRBV2 to TRBJ1-2; 11 nucleotides align to TRBD1. Germline lookup yields CDR1 SNHLY and CDR2 FYNNEI. The V and J ends lost 9 bases and 8 bases, in that order; junction bases with no gene match: 5. The CDR3 sequence is 12 residues long.

The rearrangement links TRBV25-1 to TRBJ1-5; D is possibly TRBD1 (5 bases). This CDR3 is 15 amino acids long. CDR1 is MGHDK and CDR2 is SYGVNS in the germline V gene. V was pared by 4 bases and J by 0 bases, with 10 bases between. The CDR3 DNA reads as TGTGCCAGCAGTGGGCCAGGGATTAGCAATCAGCCCCAGCATTTT. It is translated as CASSGPGISNQPQHF.

In this sample, this clone turned up a few times. The chain employs TRBV7-2 and TRBJ1-2, with D maybe TRBD1 (5 bases). The CDR3 spans 13 residues. CDR1 and CDR2 from the germline V gene are SGHTA and FQGNSA. V was cut by 5 bases and J by 3 bases, with 10 bases left in between. The CDR3: CASSKDRDYGYTF. The CDR3 nucleotides read TGTGCCAGCAGCAAAGACAGAGACTATGGCTACACCTTC. The full variable domain, with the rest looked up from reference TRBV7-2 and TRBJ1-2, is GAGVSQSPSNKVTEKGKDVELRCDPISGHTALYWYRQSLGQGLEFLIYFQGNSAPDKSGLPSDRFSAERTGGSVSTLTIQRTQQEDSAVYLCASSKDRDYGYTFGSGTRLTVV.

The V call is TRBV5-1, the J call TRBJ2-7, with 8 bases that match TRBD1. The CDR3 runs to 13 residues. Trimming at V came to 3 bases and at J to 3 bases, leaving 2 bases not matched to a gene. Looked up from germline, CDR1 is SGHRS and CDR2 is YFSETQ. The CDR3 DNA sequence: TGCGCCAGCAGCTCGGGACAGGACTACGAGCAGTACTTC. Encoded protein: CASSSGQDYEQYF. The entire variable domain, with the rest obtained from reference TRBV5-1 and TRBJ2-7, is as follows: KAGVTQTPRYLIKTRGQQVTLSCSPISGHRSVSWYQQTPGQGLQFLFEYFSETQRNKGNFPGRFSGRQFSNSRSEMNVSTLELGDSALYLCASSSGQDYEQYFGPGTRLTVT.